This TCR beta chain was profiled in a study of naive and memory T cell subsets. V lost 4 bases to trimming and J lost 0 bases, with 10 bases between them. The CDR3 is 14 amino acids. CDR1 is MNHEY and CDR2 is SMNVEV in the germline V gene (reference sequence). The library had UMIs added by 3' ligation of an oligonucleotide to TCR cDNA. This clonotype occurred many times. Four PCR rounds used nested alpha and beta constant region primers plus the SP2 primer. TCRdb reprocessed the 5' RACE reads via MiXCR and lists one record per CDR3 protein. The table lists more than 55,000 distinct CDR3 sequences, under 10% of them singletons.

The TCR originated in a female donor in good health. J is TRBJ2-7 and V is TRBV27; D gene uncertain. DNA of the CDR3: TGTGCCAGCAGTTCCAATACCCTCTCCTACGAGCAGTACTTC. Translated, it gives CASSSNTLSYEQYF.